In this sample, the clone carrying this T cell receptor beta chain turned up a few times. Its specificity is not known. The data are from a study of PD-1 blockade in classical Hodgkin lymphoma. Study-level background: Intravenous infusions of nivolumab 3 mg/kg reached patients every 2 weeks.

After autologous stem cell transplantation all patients relapsed, and prior brentuximab vedotin exposure differed between cohorts. Profiled with immunoSEQ multiplex PCR; TCRdb holds only in-frame clones, not every one. The data contain fewer than 30,000 clones, approximately 72% of them singletons. Study-level points and caveats: Repertoires differed for reasons still undefined, possibly disease activity or prior therapy. CD4+ but not CD8+ TCR diversity rose significantly by C4D1. Baseline TCR diversity was reportedly lower in newly diagnosed patients than healthy donors.

Germline CDR1 reads SNHLY; CDR2 reads FYNNEI. Trimming took off 4 bases at V and 2 bases at J, with 7 bases between the two ends. There are 13 residues in the CDR3. The rearrangement uses TRBV2 and TRBJ2-3; no firm D call. The receptor comes from a human donor with classical Hodgkin lymphoma. Sequenced here: peripheral blood mononuclear cells (PBMCs), sampled before the second cycle of nivolumab. CDR3 region: CASSGDYTDTQYF. In nucleotides, the CDR3 is TGTGCCAGCAGTGGGGATTACACAGATACGCAGTATTTT.